Following are 30 T cell receptor beta chains from one sample sequenced in a study of technical replicates of blood from several donors. Produced via immunoSEQ multiplex PCR; TCRdb's table is partial and in-frame only. The sample holds around 60,000 clones; around nine tenths are singletons and the top ten take approximately 5.4%. Sequenced input: PBMCs. The receptor source for this set is a human donor in good health. Some clones in this sample may be carry-over from other donors' samples.

This clone was picked up a small number of times. The chain links TRBV4-3 to TRBJ2-2; D possibly corresponds to TRBD1 (5 bases). The CDR3 runs 16 residues. Trimming removed 3 bases from V and 0 bases from J, with 11 bases in between. Germline-derived CDR1 and CDR2 are LGHNA and YSLEER. This CDR3 is CASSHDRPPNTGELFF. The DNA of the CDR3 is TGCGCCAGCAGCCACGACAGACCCCCGAACACCGGGGAGCTGTTTTTT.

The gene calls are TRBV6-6 and TRBJ2-1, with 10 bases lining up with TRBD1. The J segment lost 6 bases and the V segment lost 1 base, leaving 3 bases of the junction unmatched. Looked up from germline, CDR1 is MNHNY and CDR2 is SVGAGI (reference sequence). CDR3 size: 15 residues. CDR3 coding DNA: TGTGCCAGCAGTTACTTCGGACAGGGGGGCAATGAGCAGTTCTTC. Amino acids: CASSYFGQGGNEQFF.

This sequence joins TRBV2 and TRBJ2-1; D might be TRBD2 (5 bases). This CDR3 is 13 amino acids long. Germline V CDR1 and CDR2: SNHLY, FYNNEI. V shed 3 bases and J shed 9 bases, with 12 bases lying between them. The CDR3 here is CASSEQNRGEQFF. The CDR3 bases are TGTGCCAGCAGTGAGCAAAACCGGGGTGAGCAGTTCTTC.

This clone was observed once. This chain uses TRBV19 with TRBJ2-1; D gene uncertain. The CDR3 is 18 residues long. Germline CDR1 and CDR2: LNHDA and SQIVND (reference sequence). V shed 0 bases and J shed 0 bases, with 15 bases lying between them. CDR3 sequence reads: CASSIDLAPVSSYNEQFF. CDR3 in DNA: TGTGCCAGTAGTATAGATCTGGCACCTGTAAGCTCCTACAATGAGCAGTTCTTC.

The V and J genes are TRBV7-2 and TRBJ2-4; tentative D call: TRBD2 (5 bases). V was pared by 2 bases and J by 1 base, with 18 bases between. The length of the CDR3 is 18 residues. Germline V gene sequence: CDR1 SGHTA, CDR2 FQGNSA. The CDR3 DNA reads as TGTGCCAGCAGCTTACCCCGAATGGACTTCCTGGCCAAAAACATTCAGTACTTC. Its translation is CASSLPRMDFLAKNIQYF.

V is TRBV10-3 and J is TRBJ2-5; D call uncertain. Germline V lookup: CDR1 ENHRY, CDR2 SYGVKD. There are 12 residues in the CDR3. The V end lost 6 bases, the J end lost 0 bases, and 5 bases lay between the germline ends. Written as DNA, the CDR3 is TGTGCCATCAGCACTAACCAAGAGACCCAGTACTTC. Translated, it gives CAISTNQETQYF.

The chain carries TRBV7-2 and TRBJ1-2, with D possibly matching TRBD1 (5 bases). Per the germline V gene, CDR1 is SGHTA and CDR2 is FQGNSA. V shed 0 bases and J shed 6 bases, with 14 bases lying between them. This CDR3 contains 15 residues. The CDR3 DNA follows: TGTGCCAGCAGCTTAGCAAACCGCAGGGCCCATGGCTACACCTTC. Residues: CASSLANRRAHGYTF.

Of note for this clone: This CDR3 is also generated by other DNA sequences in the sample. Written as DNA, the CDR3 is TGCGCCAGCAGCGGAAGCGGGGCATACAATGAGCAGTTCTTC. Residues: CASSGSGAYNEQFF. V is TRBV5-1 and J is TRBJ2-1, with TRBD2 matching 7 bases. Per the germline V gene, CDR1 is SGHRS and CDR2 is YFSETQ. The length of the CDR3 is 14 residues. V gave up 4 bases and J gave up 4 bases; unmatched junction bases: 5.

This chain links TRBV6-1 with TRBJ1-6; TRBD1 aligns across 11 bases. The CDR3 loop spans 14 amino acids. The germline gives CDR1 MNHNS, CDR2 SASEGT. Trimming took 7 bases from V and 9 from J; bases not matched to a gene: 5. The CDR3 DNA is TGTGCCAGCAACCCCGGGACAGGGGGTTCACCCCTCCACTTT. This codes for CASNPGTGGSPLHF.

This chain's CDR3 is CASSQDGAGSVTGELFF. Written as DNA, the CDR3 is TGTGCCAGCAGCCAAGATGGTGCAGGATCGGTGACCGGGGAGCTGTTTTTT. V and J are TRBV4-2 and TRBJ2-2; D is undetermined. CDR3 length equals 17 residues. Germline values: CDR1 LGHNA, CDR2 YNFKEQ. V was trimmed by 0 bases and J by 5 bases, leaving 16 bases between them.

CDR3 in DNA: TGTGCCAGCAGCTTAGATCAACACCATGGCTACACCTTC. Protein sequence: CASSLDQHHGYTF. This chain links TRBV7-9 with TRBJ1-2; unclear D gene. CDR3 size: 13 residues. Germline V gene data show CDR1 as SEHNR and CDR2 as FQNEAQ (reference sequence). V was shortened by 1 base and J by 6 bases, with 9 bases between the two germline ends.

The genes are TRBV19 and TRBJ1-6; TRBD1 is a possible D gene (5 bases). Trimming cost V 1 base and J 9 bases, with 16 bases left between them. There are 16 residues in the CDR3. The germline CDR1 and CDR2 sequences are LNHDA and SQIVND (reference sequence). The CDR3 is CASSIAGGGGISPLHF. DNA for the CDR3: TGTGCCAGTAGTATAGCCGGCGGCGGGGGAATTTCACCCCTCCACTTT.

This chain joins TRBV18 and TRBJ2-2, with D maybe TRBD2 (6 bases). CDR3 length: 17 residues. Trimming cost V 2 bases and J 0 bases, with 13 bases left between them. The germline V gene has CDR1 KGHSH and CDR2 LQKENI. The CDR3 protein is CASSPGVGGPNTGELFF. CDR3 in DNA: TGTGCCAGCTCACCAGGGGTCGGGGGTCCGAACACCGGGGAGCTGTTTTTT.

This chain links TRBV27 with TRBJ2-7, with D hard to call. In germline, CDR1 is MNHEY, CDR2 SMNVEV (reference sequence). The CDR3 loop spans 14 amino acids. Deletions cut 1 base from V and 2 bases from J, with 9 bases between. CDR3 nucleotides: TGTGCCAGCAGTTTATTGGCCAGGACCTACGAGCAGTACTTC. Translated: CASSLLARTYEQYF.

The chain combines TRBV4-3 with TRBJ1-1; D gene ambiguous. Germline V gene data show CDR1 as LGHNA and CDR2 as YSLEER. V was shortened by 4 bases and J by 4 bases, with 7 bases between the two germline ends. The CDR3 has 12 amino acids. In DNA, the CDR3 is TGCGCCAGCAGCCGGGAGGGCACTGAAGCTTTCTTT. Residues: CASSREGTEAFF.

Concerning this clone: The same CDR3 is also encoded by other DNA sequences in this sample. J is TRBJ1-1 and V is TRBV7-9; D perhaps matches TRBD1 (5 bases). Germline V gives CDR1 SEHNR, CDR2 FQNEAQ (reference sequence). This CDR3 region has 15 residues. V was trimmed by 4 bases and J by 1 base, leaving 13 bases between them. CDR3 residues: CASSSRGGENTEAFF. CDR3 nucleotides: TGTGCCAGCAGCTCCCGGGGGGGGGAGAACACTGAAGCTTTCTTT.

V usage is TRBV5-1 and J usage is TRBJ1-1; TRBD1 matches at 8 bases. Germline loops: CDR1 SGHRS, CDR2 YFSETQ. The V segment lost 4 bases and the J segment 5 bases; nucleotides outside the gene matches: 10. This CDR3 comprises 15 residues. The CDR3 region is CASSPRTGRETEAFF. For the CDR3, the DNA is TGCGCCAGCAGCCCTAGGACAGGGCGGGAGACTGAAGCTTTCTTT.

This chain links TRBV5-1 with TRBJ2-7; unclear D gene. The V gene's germline CDR1 is SGHRS and CDR2 YFSETQ. This CDR3 has 15 residues. With 2 bases removed from V and 0 bases from J, the gap between germline ends came to 12 bases. The CDR3 nucleotides read TGCGCCAGCAGCTTCTCTCTACAGCCCTCCTACGAGCAGTACTTC. Its protein product is CASSFSLQPSYEQYF.

This clone appeared a few times. This chain uses TRBV29-1 with TRBJ1-1; weak D call: TRBD1 (6 bases). This CDR3 has 13 amino acids. Trimming removed 8 bases at V and 0 bases at J, with 13 bases between. The V gene's germline CDR1 is SQVTM and CDR2 ANQGSEA. CDR3 nucleotides: TGCAGCCCATCCAGGGGTTTGAACACTGAAGCTTTCTTT. It is translated as CSPSRGLNTEAFF.

As regards this clone: The same CDR3 also results from other DNA sequences found in this sample. Written as DNA, the CDR3 is TGTGCCAGCAGCAGACAGGGGAACACTGAAGCTTTCTTT. This translates into CASSRQGNTEAFF. The chain uses TRBV2 and TRBJ1-1, with 7 bases lining up with TRBD1. Germline CDR1 SNHLY, CDR2 FYNNEI. The CDR3 has 13 residues. The junction had 2 bases not matched to a gene; V was cut back by 6 bases and J by 1 base.

The chain employs TRBV14 and TRBJ2-7; possibly TRBD2 for D (6 bases). The CDR3 is made up of 14 amino acids. V was cut by 4 bases and J by 0 bases, with 10 bases left in between. Germline CDR1 and CDR2: SGHDN and FVKESK. The CDR3 is CASSRAGSSYEQYF. For the CDR3, the DNA is TGTGCCAGCAGCCGGGCGGGGTCCTCCTACGAGCAGTACTTC.

This clone was observed a single time. The chain couples TRBV30 to TRBJ2-1; 9 nucleotides agree with TRBD2. The V and J ends lost 5 bases and 7 bases, in that order; junction bases with no gene match: 9. The CDR3 extends over 14 amino acids. Per germline, CDR1 GTSNPN and CDR2 SVGIG (reference sequence). This CDR3 reads CAWRGAGGMNEQFF. The DNA for the CDR3 is TGTGCCTGGCGAGGGGCGGGAGGGATGAATGAGCAGTTCTTC.

The chain uses TRBV19 and TRBJ1-2; D perhaps matches TRBD1 (6 bases). V was shortened by 7 bases and J by 8 bases, with 20 bases between the two germline ends. This CDR3 has 14 residues. Germline loops: CDR1 LNHDA, CDR2 SQIVND (reference sequence). The CDR3 DNA reads as TGTGCCAGTACCCCACAGGGAAAGGTGGGAGGCTACACCTTC. Translating gives CASTPQGKVGGYTF. Complete variable domain (other parts from reference TRBV19 and TRBJ1-2): DGGITQSPKYLFRKEGQNVTLSCEQNLNHDAMYWYRQDPGQGLRLIYYSQIVNDFQKGDIAEGYSVSREKKESFPLTVTSAQKNPTAFYLCASTPQGKVGGYTFGSGTRLTVV.

The rearrangement links TRBV4-3 to TRBJ2-3; possible D gene TRBD2, 6 bases. The CDR3 loop spans 13 amino acids. Germline CDR1 is LGHNA and CDR2 is YSLEER. The V and J ends lost 11 bases and 4 bases respectively, with 16 bases between them. The chain's CDR3 is CARGMVAPDTQYF. The CDR3 DNA sequence: TGCGCCCGCGGGATGGTAGCCCCAGATACGCAGTATTTT.

The chain is built from TRBV2 and TRBJ1-1; D gene ambiguous. Germline CDR1 is SNHLY and CDR2 is FYNNEI. This CDR3 has 9 amino acids. The CDR3 is CSPSTEAFF. The CDR3 DNA is TGTAGCCCTAGCACTGAAGCTTTCTTT.

V and J are TRBV30 and TRBJ1-2; no definite D call. Per germline, CDR1 GTSNPN and CDR2 SVGIG (reference sequence). This CDR3 has 13 residues. The germline V and J ends were trimmed by 0 bases and 7 bases, with 12 bases remaining between them. The CDR3 coding sequence is TGTGCCTGGAGTGTAGCCGTACCGGGTGGCTACACCTTC. It yields the protein CAWSVAVPGGYTF.

J is TRBJ2-1 and V is TRBV6-4; TRBD2 aligns across 7 bases. V dropped 0 bases and J dropped 3; count of bases not matched to a gene: 2. Germline CDR1 is MRHNA and CDR2 is SNTAGT. CDR3 length: 15 amino acids. In nucleotides, the CDR3 is TGTGCCAGCAGTGACTCGGGGGGGGTCTACAATGAGCAGTTCTTC. Translating it yields CASSDSGGVYNEQFF.

V gene TRBV29-1 combines with J gene TRBJ2-7; 9 nucleotides agree with TRBD1. Germline values: CDR1 SQVTM, CDR2 ANQGSEA. The CDR3 length is 14 residues. The ends lost 5 bases at V and 7 bases at J; junction bases unmatched: 12. CDR3 sequence: CSVKNRGQIVEQYF. In nucleotides, the CDR3 is TGCAGCGTTAAAAACAGGGGGCAAATTGTGGAGCAGTACTTC.

CDR3 in DNA: TGTGCCAGCCGCCGGGACAGGGATTCACCCCTCCACTTT. Translation: CASRRDRDSPLHF. The chain carries TRBV7-3 and TRBJ1-6, with 9 positions matching TRBD1. With 8 bases clipped from V and 8 bases from J, the junction kept 4 bases outside the gene matches. The CDR3 sequence is 13 residues long. CDR1 SGHTA and CDR2 FQGTGA come from the germline V gene. The whole variable domain, filled in from reference TRBV7-3 and TRBJ1-6, reads GAGVSQTPSNKVTEKGKYVELRCDPISGHTALYWYRQSLGQGPEFLIYFQGTGAADDSGLPNDRFFAVRPEGSVSTLKIQRTERGDSAVYLCASRRDRDSPLHFGNGTRLTVT.

The chain combines TRBV7-2 with TRBJ2-3, with 12 bases matching TRBD2. The germline V gene encodes CDR1 SGHTA and CDR2 FQGNSA. Trimming at V came to 1 base and at J to 4 bases, leaving 3 bases not matched to a gene. The CDR3 length is 16 residues. CDR3 residues: CASSLGLAGGADTQYF. CDR3 sequence (DNA): TGTGCCAGCAGCTTAGGGCTAGCGGGAGGGGCAGATACGCAGTATTTT. The full variable domain, its missing parts supplied by reference TRBV7-2 and TRBJ2-3, is GAGVSQSPSNKVTEKGKDVELRCDPISGHTALYWYRQSLGQGLEFLIYFQGNSAPDKSGLPSDRFSAERTGGSVSTLTIQRTQQEDSAVYLCASSLGLAGGADTQYFGPGTRLTVL.